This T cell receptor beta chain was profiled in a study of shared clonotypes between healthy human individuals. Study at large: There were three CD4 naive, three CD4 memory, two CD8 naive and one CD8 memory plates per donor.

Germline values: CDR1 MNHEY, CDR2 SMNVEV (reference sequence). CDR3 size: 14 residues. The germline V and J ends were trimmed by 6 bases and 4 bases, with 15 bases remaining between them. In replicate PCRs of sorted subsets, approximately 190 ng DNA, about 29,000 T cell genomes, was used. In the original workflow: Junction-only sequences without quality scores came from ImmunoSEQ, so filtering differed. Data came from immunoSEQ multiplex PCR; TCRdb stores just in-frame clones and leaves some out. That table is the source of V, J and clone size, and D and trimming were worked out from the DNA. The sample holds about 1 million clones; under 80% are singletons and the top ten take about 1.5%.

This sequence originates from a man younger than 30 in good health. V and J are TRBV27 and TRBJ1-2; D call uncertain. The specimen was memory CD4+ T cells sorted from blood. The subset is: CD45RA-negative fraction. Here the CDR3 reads CASSERRGGYGYTF. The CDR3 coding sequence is TGTGCCAGCAGCGAACGGCGGGGTGGCTATGGCTACACCTTC.